This T cell receptor (beta chain) appears in the sequencing data of a study of T cells in Graves' hyperthyroidism and ophthalmopathy. Study information: The blood sample was taken at first diagnosis, before treatment began.

RNA transcripts served as the template for amplifying TCR beta CDR3 regions. The primer set for the first-round RT-PCR of the TCR CDR3 was HTBI. Using its own MiXCR run on the multiplex PCR reads, TCRdb lists one record per CDR3 protein. The sample has 540,000 or so distinct CDR3 sequences; 15% to 18% are singletons. V shed 7 bases and J 3 bases; nucleotides not matched to a gene: 12. The CDR3 has 17 residues. The V gene's germline CDR1 is MNHNS and CDR2 SASEGT. J is TRBJ1-6 and V is TRBV6-1, with 7 bases aligning to TRBD1. The sequenced sample consisted of blood. The sequence came from a woman in her twenties or thirties with Graves' hyperthyroidism. The CDR3 region is CASTHDRAKVYNSPLHF. In DNA form, the CDR3 reads TGTGCCAGCACCCACGACAGGGCGAAGGTCTATAATTCACCCCTCCACTTT.